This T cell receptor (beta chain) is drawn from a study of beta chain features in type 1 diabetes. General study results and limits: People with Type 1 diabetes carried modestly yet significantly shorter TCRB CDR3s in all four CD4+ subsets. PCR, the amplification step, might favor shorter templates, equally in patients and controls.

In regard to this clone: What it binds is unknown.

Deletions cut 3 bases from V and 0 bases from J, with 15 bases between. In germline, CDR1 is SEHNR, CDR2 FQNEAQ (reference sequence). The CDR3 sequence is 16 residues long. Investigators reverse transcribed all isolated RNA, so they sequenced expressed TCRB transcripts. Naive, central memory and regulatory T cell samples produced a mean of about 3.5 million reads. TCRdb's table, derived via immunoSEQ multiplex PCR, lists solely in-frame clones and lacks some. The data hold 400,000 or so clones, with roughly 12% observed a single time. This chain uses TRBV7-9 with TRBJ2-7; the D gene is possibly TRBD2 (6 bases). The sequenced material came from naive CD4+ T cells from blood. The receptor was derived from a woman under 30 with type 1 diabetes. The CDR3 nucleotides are TGTGCCAGCAGCTTCTCTGGAGGGGCGAGCTCCTACGAGCAGTACTTC. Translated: CASSFSGGASSYEQYF.